These 18 T cell receptor beta chains came from one sample sequenced in a study of sequential checkpoint blockade in melanoma. Clones were sequenced by immunoSEQ multiplex PCR, and TCRdb holds only the in-frame ones, with some missing. In the table there are around 40,000 clones, 75% to 90% of which are singletons. Treatment in this sample: randomized to nivolumab then ipilimumab (arm A) or the reverse (arm B). The starting material was CD8+ T cells sorted from blood (inferred from file names), obtained from a patient given nivolumab and ipilimumab in sequence. These receptors all stem from a human donor with melanoma.

The chain uses TRBV27 and TRBJ2-1; possible D gene TRBD2, 6 bases. Trimming removed 2 bases from V and 4 bases from J, with 12 bases in between. CDR3 length equals 15 residues. In germline, CDR1 is MNHEY, CDR2 SMNVEV (reference sequence). CDR3 bases: TGTGCCAGCAGTTTACCCGGGACTGGATACAATGAGCAGTTCTTC. Its protein product is CASSLPGTGYNEQFF.

This chain connects TRBV7-9 to TRBJ2-1; 8 positions match TRBD1. The CDR3 runs 16 residues. The trim removed 7 bases at V and 4 bases at J, leaving 12 bases unmatched. In germline, CDR1 is SEHNR, CDR2 FQNEAQ (reference sequence). The CDR3 protein is CASIIDRGRGYNEQFF. The CDR3 DNA follows: TGTGCCAGCATCATCGACAGGGGTCGAGGGTACAATGAGCAGTTCTTC. Full variable domain (remainder filled in from reference TRBV7-9 and TRBJ2-1): DTGVSQNPRHKITKRGQNVTFRCDPISEHNRLYWYRQTLGQGPEFLTYFQNEAQLEKSRLLSDRFSAERPKGSFSTLEIQRTEQGDSAMYLCASIIDRGRGYNEQFFGPGTRLTVL.

The sample holds a few counts of this clone. V gene TRBV4-2 combines with J gene TRBJ2-7, with unresolved D. With 0 bases removed from V and 5 bases from J, the gap between germline ends came to 11 bases. CDR3 size: 14 residues. Per germline, CDR1 LGHNA and CDR2 YNFKEQ. The CDR3 sequence: CASSQDFKANEQYF. The CDR3 DNA sequence: TGTGCCAGCAGCCAAGATTTTAAAGCGAACGAGCAGTACTTC.

V usage is TRBV13 and J usage is TRBJ2-2; 8 nucleotides align to TRBD1. Trimming at V came to 6 bases and at J to 3 bases, leaving 3 bases not matched to a gene. The CDR3 extends over 14 amino acids. The germline V gene has CDR1 PRHDT and CDR2 FYEKMQ (reference sequence). Here the CDR3 DNA reads TGTGCCAGCAGGGTACAGGGGGACACCGGGGAGCTGTTTTTT. Encoded protein: CASRVQGDTGELFF.

This sequence joins TRBV4-1 and TRBJ2-1; 10 positions agree with TRBD1. Germline CDR1 reads MGHRA; CDR2 reads YSYEKL. The CDR3 sequence is 16 residues long. V shed 1 base and J 3 bases; nucleotides not matched to a gene: 3. In DNA, the CDR3 is TGCGCCAGCAGCCAAGCAGGACAGGGGGACTACAATGAGCAGTTCTTC. Its protein product is CASSQAGQGDYNEQFF.

The chain carries TRBV7-3 and TRBJ2-1; no definite D call. CDR1 SGHTA and CDR2 FQGTGA come from the germline V gene. V was pared by 1 base and J by 9 bases, with 4 bases between. The CDR3 runs 11 residues. The CDR3 DNA reads as TGTGCCAGCAGCTTAAACTTTGAGCAGTTCTTC. Protein: CASSLNFEQFF.

This clone appeared a single time. The chain has TRBV6-5 and TRBJ1-1; 10 positions match TRBD1. V lost 6 bases and J lost 7; bases outside the gene matches: 8. The CDR3 extends over 14 amino acids. Looked up from germline, CDR1 is MNHEY and CDR2 is SVGAGI. CDR3: CASRHDRGHIEAFF. The CDR3 bases are TGTGCCAGCAGACACGACAGGGGGCATATTGAAGCTTTCTTT.

The DNA of the CDR3 is TGTGCCAGCAGCTTGCATTCACGCGGCCCGGAGTCAAGGAATCAGCCCCAGCATTTT. Amino acids: CASSLHSRGPESRNQPQHF. This chain joins TRBV5-6 and TRBJ1-5; D gene unclear. Germline V gene lookup returns CDR1 SGHDT and CDR2 YYEEEE. This CDR3 has 19 residues. V was cut by 1 base and J by 4 bases, with 24 bases left in between.

This chain links TRBV19 with TRBJ2-7; 9 nucleotides align to TRBD1. The CDR3 loop spans 13 amino acids. Germline CDR1 and CDR2: LNHDA and SQIVND (reference sequence). V lost 1 base, J lost 7 bases, and 2 bases stayed unmatched. This chain's CDR3 is CASSIGGQGEQYF. The CDR3 DNA sequence: TGTGCCAGTAGTATAGGAGGACAGGGGGAGCAGTACTTC.

The gene calls are TRBV4-1 and TRBJ2-1; 7 positions match TRBD2. Losses at the gene ends were 0 bases for V and 5 bases for J; bases not matched to a gene: 10. This CDR3 is 17 amino acids long. Germline CDR1 reads MGHRA; CDR2 reads YSYEKL. DNA of the CDR3: TGCGCCAGCAGCCAAGATCGCGGCGGGAGAACAGACAATGAGCAGTTCTTC. Translation gives CASSQDRGGRTDNEQFF.

The chain recombines TRBV7-9 with TRBJ1-1; TRBD1 matches 8 bases. The CDR3 contains 16 residues. Germline V lookup: CDR1 SEHNR, CDR2 FQNEAQ (reference sequence). V dropped 6 bases and J dropped 1; count of bases not matched to a gene: 10. Written as DNA, the CDR3 is TGTGCCAGCAGGAAAGGAGGACAGGGAAAGAACACTGAAGCTTTCTTT. This encodes CASRKGGQGKNTEAFF.

The chain is built from TRBV6-5 and TRBJ1-1; 8 nucleotides line up with TRBD1. CDR3 length: 15 residues. V shed 0 bases and J 5 bases; nucleotides not matched to a gene: 5. The germline CDR1 and CDR2 sequences are MNHEY and SVGAGI. The CDR3 nucleotides read TGTGCCAGCAGTTACTCTGTTCAGGGGGCAACTGAAGCTTTCTTT. It yields the protein CASSYSVQGATEAFF.

J is TRBJ2-3 and V is TRBV2, with D unclear. Germline V CDR1 and CDR2: SNHLY, FYNNEI. V lost 5 bases, J lost 5 bases, and 17 bases lay in between. This CDR3 spans 15 amino acids. The chain's CDR3 is CASSRPLLPGDTQYF. CDR3 coding DNA: TGTGCCAGCAGTCGCCCCCTCTTACCCGGAGATACGCAGTATTTT.

The chain recombines TRBV5-4 with TRBJ2-1, with TRBD2 matching 8 bases. The germline V gene encodes CDR1 SGHNT and CDR2 YYREEE (reference sequence). The CDR3 has 15 residues. After removal of 1 base from V and 8 bases from J, the junction contained 8 bases not matched to a gene. The CDR3 region has the DNA TGTGCCAGCAGCTTGTCGGGAGGGCCGGCATATGAGCAGTTCTTC. It yields the protein CASSLSGGPAYEQFF.

This chain uses TRBV4-3 with TRBJ2-5, with a possible D match to TRBD2 (7 bases). The germline gives CDR1 LGHNA, CDR2 YSLEER. The V and J ends lost 1 base and 2 bases respectively, with 11 bases between them. The length of the CDR3 is 15 residues. The chain's CDR3 is CASSQGGGSQETQYF. For the CDR3, the DNA is TGCGCCAGCAGCCAAGGGGGGGGCAGTCAAGAGACCCAGTACTTC.

This clone was observed a single time. The chain employs TRBV29-1 and TRBJ2-2; 7 positions agree with TRBD1. Germline V gene sequence: CDR1 SQVTM, CDR2 ANQGSEA. V dropped 0 bases and J dropped 0; count of bases not matched to a gene: 4. The CDR3 contains 16 residues. CDR3 amino acids: CSVEDGTASNTGELFF. The CDR3, as DNA: TGCAGCGTTGAAGACGGGACAGCCTCGAACACCGGGGAGCTGTTTTTT.

The chain links TRBV7-9 to TRBJ2-7; D is unclear. Trimming left V 1 base short and J 1 base short, with 14 bases between. Germline CDR1 and CDR2: SEHNR and FQNEAQ (reference sequence). The CDR3 length is 16 residues. In nucleotides, the CDR3 is TGTGCCAGCAGCTTAGTTCAGGTCATGGGTTCCTACGAGCAGTACTTC. Amino acids: CASSLVQVMGSYEQYF.

The gene calls are TRBV5-6 and TRBJ2-7, with 7 bases lining up with TRBD1. Trimming took 4 bases from V and 2 from J; bases not matched to a gene: 6. CDR1 is SGHDT, CDR2 YYEEEE, per germline. The CDR3 consists of 14 residues. CDR3 protein: CASSLYRGTYEQYF. CDR3 sequence (DNA): TGTGCCAGCAGCCTTTACAGGGGAACCTACGAGCAGTACTTC.